The 10 T cell receptor beta chains below all came from one sample that was sequenced in a study of human T cells and chemical hapten exposure. TCRdb processed the RACE reads anew with MiXCR; each CDR3 protein has one entry. This table has 300,000 to 400,000 distinct CDR3 sequences, about 5.1% appearing once. Regarding time point: pre-sensitization, week 0. Documented treatment: therapeutic diphenylcyclopropenone sensitization with weekly scalp DPC. The sequences come from whole blood, collected in connection with sensitization to the hapten diphenylcyclopropenone (DPC). These receptors came from a woman aged 50 to 60 with alopecia areata. Some clones in this sample may be carry-over from other donors' samples.

The chain links TRBV6-1 to TRBJ1-1, with D unresolved. Trimming took off 6 bases at V and 4 bases at J, with 12 bases between the two ends. Germline V CDR1 and CDR2: MNHNS, SASEGT. This CDR3 has 13 residues. CDR3 bases: TGTGCCAGCAGATCCCTTAGAGGCACTGAAGCTTTCTTT. It specifies CASRSLRGTEAFF.

This clonotype was counted between two and nine times. This chain links TRBV7-2 with TRBJ2-3; 8 bases are a match to TRBD2. CDR1 is SGHTA and CDR2 is FQGNSA in the germline V gene. CDR3 length equals 15 residues. J gave up 5 bases and V 4 bases, and 8 bases lay outside the gene matches. The CDR3 DNA reads TGTGCCAGCAGCTCTTGGCGGGGGGCAGAAGATACGCAGTATTTT. It encodes CASSSWRGAEDTQYF.

This clonotype was seen many times. This rearrangement joins TRBV5-5 to TRBJ2-3, with D uncertain. The CDR3 covers 12 residues. The germline V gene has CDR1 SGHKS and CDR2 YYEKEE (reference sequence). V lost 0 bases and J lost 5, with 4 bases in between. The chain's CDR3 is CASSLGIDTQYF. The CDR3 DNA is TGTGCCAGCAGCTTGGGTATAGATACGCAGTATTTT.

This clonotype was counted only a few times. The chain joins TRBV5-1 to TRBJ2-2; TRBD1 or TRBD2 may be the D gene (5 bases each). Germline CDR1 reads SGHRS; CDR2 reads YFSETQ. Trimming shortened V by 7 bases and J by 6 bases, and 19 bases separated the two germline ends. This CDR3 is built from 15 residues. The CDR3 region is CASSGTLSVAGELFF. DNA for the CDR3: TGCGCCAGCTCCGGGACCCTGAGCGTGGCCGGGGAGCTGTTTTTT.

The rearrangement joins TRBV29-1 to TRBJ1-1; 7 bases are a match to TRBD1. Losses at the gene ends were 6 bases for V and 8 bases for J; bases not matched to a gene: 6. Germline values: CDR1 SQVTM, CDR2 ANQGSEA. This CDR3 comprises 11 residues. The DNA for the CDR3 is TGCAGCGTACAAACAGGGGCGGAAGCTTTCTTT. Translated, it gives CSVQTGAEAFF. Full variable domain (outside the CDR3, taken from reference TRBV29-1 and TRBJ1-1): SAVISQKPSRDICQRGTSLTIQCQVDSQVTMMFWYRQQPGQSLTLIATANQGSEATYESGFVIDKFPISRPNLTFSTLTVSNMSPEDSSIYLCSVQTGAEAFFGQGTRLTVV.

This clonotype was picked up a small number of times. This chain connects TRBV6-5 to TRBJ2-3; 8 bases line up with TRBD2. The V segment lost 2 bases and the J segment 0 bases; nucleotides outside the gene matches: 1. This CDR3 comprises 15 residues. CDR1 and CDR2 from the germline V gene are MNHEY and SVGAGI. In DNA form, the CDR3 reads TGTGCCAGCAGTTACGTAGCGGGGAGCACAGATACGCAGTATTTT. It codes for CASSYVAGSTDTQYF.

This clonotype came up a few times. The chain combines TRBV5-5 with TRBJ1-5; 10 bases fit TRBD1. Trimming at V came to 5 bases and at J to 7 bases, leaving 9 bases not matched to a gene. The CDR3 consists of 15 residues. Germline V gene sequence: CDR1 SGHKS, CDR2 YYEKEE (reference sequence). CDR3: CASRLTGGGEQPQHF. CDR3 coding DNA: TGTGCCAGCAGACTGACAGGGGGCGGGGAGCAGCCCCAGCATTTT.

The rearrangement links TRBV6-2 or TRBV6-3 to TRBJ1-5; D is unclear. This CDR3 is 15 amino acids long. V lost 6 bases, J lost 5 bases, and 17 bases lay in between. CDR1 is MNHEY and CDR2 is SVGEGT in the germline V gene. This CDR3 is CASRQEGGIYQPQHF. The CDR3 nucleotides read TGTGCCAGCAGACAAGAGGGAGGGATCTATCAGCCCCAGCATTTT.

This chain joins TRBV24-1 and TRBJ1-4; D is uncertain. Germline values: CDR1 KGHDR, CDR2 SFDVKD. The V end was cut by 10 bases, the J end by 0 bases, with 14 bases between. There are 15 residues in the CDR3. The CDR3 here is CATLLGGTTNEKLFF. CDR3 nucleotides: TGTGCCACTCTCCTTGGAGGGACAACTAATGAAAAACTGTTTTTT.

In this sample, this clonotype turned up many times. This chain connects TRBV20-1 to TRBJ1-5, with D tentatively TRBD1 (5 bases). The CDR3 spans 16 residues. The V end lost 0 bases, the J end lost 4 bases, and 16 bases lay between the germline ends. Germline V gene data show CDR1 as DFQATT and CDR2 as SNEGSKA (reference sequence). The CDR3: CSAREGDELRNQPQHF. CDR3 nucleotide sequence: TGCAGTGCTAGAGAAGGGGACGAACTACGGAATCAGCCCCAGCATTTT.